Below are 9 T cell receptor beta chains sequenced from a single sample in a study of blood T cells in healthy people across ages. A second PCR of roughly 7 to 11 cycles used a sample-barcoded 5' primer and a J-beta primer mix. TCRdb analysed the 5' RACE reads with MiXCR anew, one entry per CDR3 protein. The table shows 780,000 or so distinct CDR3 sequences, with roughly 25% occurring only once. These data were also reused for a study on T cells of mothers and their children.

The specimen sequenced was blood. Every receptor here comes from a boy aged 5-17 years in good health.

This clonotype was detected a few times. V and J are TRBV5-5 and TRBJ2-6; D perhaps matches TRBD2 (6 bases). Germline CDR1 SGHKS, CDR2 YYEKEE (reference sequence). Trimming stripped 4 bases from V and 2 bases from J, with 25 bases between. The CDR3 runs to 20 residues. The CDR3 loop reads CASSGLPTNLGLTGANVLTF. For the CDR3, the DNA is TGTGCCAGCAGCGGGCTACCGACAAACCTCGGACTAACTGGGGCCAACGTCCTGACTTTC.

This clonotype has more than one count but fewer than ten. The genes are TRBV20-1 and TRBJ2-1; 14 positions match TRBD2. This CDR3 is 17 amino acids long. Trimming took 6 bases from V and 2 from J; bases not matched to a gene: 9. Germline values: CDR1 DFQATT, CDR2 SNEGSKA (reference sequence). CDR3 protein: CSANPGLAGVTYNEQFF. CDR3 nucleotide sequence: TGCAGTGCCAATCCGGGACTAGCGGGGGTAACCTACAATGAGCAGTTCTTC.

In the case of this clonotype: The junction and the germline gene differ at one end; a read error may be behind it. DNA of the CDR3: TGTGCCACCAGACCCCGAAATCTAAACACCATAGATTTT. It encodes CATRPRNLNTIDF. The rearrangement links TRBV15 to TRBJ1-3; no clear D. This CDR3 region has 13 residues. Germline V lookup: CDR1 LNHNV, CDR2 YYDKDF (reference sequence).

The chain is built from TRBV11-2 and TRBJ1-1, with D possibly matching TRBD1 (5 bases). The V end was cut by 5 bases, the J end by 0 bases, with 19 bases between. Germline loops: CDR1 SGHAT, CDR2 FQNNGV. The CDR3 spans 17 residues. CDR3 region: CASSHYPGGRLNTEAFF. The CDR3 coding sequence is TGTGCCAGCAGCCACTACCCCGGGGGAAGGCTGAACACTGAAGCTTTCTTT.

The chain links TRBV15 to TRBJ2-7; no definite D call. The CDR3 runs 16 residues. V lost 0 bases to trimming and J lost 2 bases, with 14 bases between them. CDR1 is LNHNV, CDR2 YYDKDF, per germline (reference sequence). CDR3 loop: CATSREVVAGTYEQYF. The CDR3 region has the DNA TGTGCCACCAGCAGAGAAGTTGTCGCCGGTACCTACGAGCAGTACTTC. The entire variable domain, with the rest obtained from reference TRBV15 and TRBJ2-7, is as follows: DAMVIQNPRYQVTQFGKPVTLSCSQTLNHNVMYWYQQKSSQAPKLLFHYYDKDFNNEADTPDNFQSRRPNTSFCFLDIRSPGLGDTAMYLCATSREVVAGTYEQYFGPGTRLTVT.

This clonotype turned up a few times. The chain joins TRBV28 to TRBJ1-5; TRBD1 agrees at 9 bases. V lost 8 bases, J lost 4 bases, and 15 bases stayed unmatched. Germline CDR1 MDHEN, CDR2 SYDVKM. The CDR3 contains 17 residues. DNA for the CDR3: TGTGCCAGCGACCCGACAGGGGGGGTAATCGGGAATCAGCCCCAGCATTTT. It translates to CASDPTGGVIGNQPQHF.

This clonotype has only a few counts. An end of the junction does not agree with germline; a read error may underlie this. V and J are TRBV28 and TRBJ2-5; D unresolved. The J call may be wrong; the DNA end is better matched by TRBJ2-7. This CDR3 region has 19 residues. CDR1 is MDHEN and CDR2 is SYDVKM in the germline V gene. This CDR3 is CACSSAPTWTKSASYEQYF. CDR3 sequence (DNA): TGTGCCTGCAGTTCAGCCCCAACCTGGACCAAATCGGCTTCCTACGAGCAGTACTTC.

Here the CDR3 reads CASSQVGGLEETQYF. DNA for the CDR3: TGTGCCAGCAGCCAAGTCGGGGGACTAGAGGAGACCCAGTACTTC. The chain employs TRBV3-1 and TRBJ2-5; 8 bases align to TRBD2. The CDR3 is 15 residues long. J gave up 5 bases and V 1 base, and 6 bases lay outside the gene matches. The germline gives CDR1 LGHDT, CDR2 YNNKEL (reference sequence).

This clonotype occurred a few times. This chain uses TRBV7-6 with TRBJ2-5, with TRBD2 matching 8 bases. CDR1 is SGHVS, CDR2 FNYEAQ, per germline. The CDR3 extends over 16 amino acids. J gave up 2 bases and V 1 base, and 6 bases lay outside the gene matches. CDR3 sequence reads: CASSLGSVAGQETQYF. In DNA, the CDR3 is TGTGCCAGCAGCTTAGGGTCGGTAGCGGGGCAAGAGACCCAGTACTTC.